This is a list of T cell receptor beta chains from one sample in a study of prognosis after radiotherapy for stage I lung cancer. TCRdb reprocessed the multiplex PCR reads with MiXCR, giving one entry per CDR3 protein. Here the sample spans 51,000 or so distinct CDR3 sequences, less than 35% being singletons. The sequencing here drew on PBMCs, taken before or after stereotactic body radiation therapy (not recorded which). These receptors all stem from a donor of 50 years or more with non-small cell lung cancer. Each CDR3 is given with its conserved first and last residue. The D gene is left open where the match is weak. Only some rows state a clone size, as once, few, many or a class for expanded clones.

cdr3_nt cdr3_aa d_call j_call clone_size v_call
TGTGCCAGCCGGCGCGGACAGGCCTATAATTCACCCCTCCACTTT CASRRGQAYNSPLHF TRBD1 TRBJ1-6 many TRBV27
TGTGCCAGCAGTCCCCCCACAGATACGCAGTATTTT CASSPPTDTQYF . TRBJ2-3 few TRBV7-2
TGTGCCAGCAGCCGCCAACAGGGGAGCTCCTACAATGAGCAGTTCTTC CASSRQQGSSYNEQFF TRBD1 TRBJ2-1 many TRBV14
TGTGCCTGGGAGTCGGGACTAGTAACAGATATGCAGTATTTT CAWESGLVTDMQYF TRBD2 TRBJ2-3 many TRBV30
TGTGCCAGCAGCCCCTACGGCCTCCGCCGCCACTCCTACAATGAGCAGTTCTTC CASSPYGLRRHSYNEQFF . TRBJ2-1 many TRBV7-2
TGTGCCAGCAGTAAGGACAGGGCTTCTAATGAAAAACTGTTTTTT CASSKDRASNEKLFF TRBD1 TRBJ1-4 many TRBV6-1
TGCAGTGCTAGAGATATGAGACAAAGAAGCACCGGGGAGCTGTTTTTT CSARDMRQRSTGELFF . TRBJ2-2 many TRBV20-1
TGTGCCAGCAGTTACCCACTAGCGGGAGACGATGGGCAGTTCTTC CASSYPLAGDDGQFF TRBD2 TRBJ2-1 . TRBV6-2/TRBV6-3
TGCGCCAGCAGCTCCCCGCACATCACAGATACGCAGTATTTT CASSSPHITDTQYF . TRBJ2-3 once TRBV5-1
TGTGCCAGCAGCTTAGTGTGGTCTAGCGGGGGTCCAGATACGCAGTATTTT CASSLVWSSGGPDTQYF TRBD2 TRBJ2-3 many TRBV7-9
TGTGCCAGCTCACCACCTTGGCAGGTGAGCGGCACTGAAGCTTTCTTT CASSPPWQVSGTEAFF . TRBJ1-1 many TRBV18
TGTGCCAGTAGTCCAGGAGGGAGGCGAATTCAGTACTTC CASSPGGRRIQYF . TRBJ2-4 . TRBV19
TGTGCCAGCAGTTTTGGGGACAGCGAACCTAACTATGGCTACACCTTC CASSFGDSEPNYGYTF TRBD1 TRBJ1-2 . TRBV28
TGTGCCAGCAGCGCCGGGACTAGCGGGGGGCTGAATGAGCAGTTCTTC CASSAGTSGGLNEQFF TRBD2 TRBJ2-1 once TRBV9
TGTGCCAGCTCACCGGGGACAGGGGGGAGCGAGCAGTACTTC CASSPGTGGSEQYF TRBD1 TRBJ2-7 many TRBV18
TGTGCCAGCAGTCCAAGGGAGGGGACCTATGGCTACACCTTC CASSPREGTYGYTF . TRBJ1-2 many TRBV12-3/TRBV12-4
TGTGCCAGCAGTTTAGGTACTAGCGGGACCCACACAGATACGCAGTATTTT CASSLGTSGTHTDTQYF TRBD2 TRBJ2-3 many TRBV6-5
TGTGCCAGCAGTCGGGACTGGAATTCCTACGAGCAGTACTTC CASSRDWNSYEQYF . TRBJ2-7 many TRBV2
TGCGCCAGCAGCAAAGAGAAGCTAGAGTACAATGAGCAGTTCTTC CASSKEKLEYNEQFF . TRBJ2-1 . TRBV4-3
TGCGCCAGCAGCTTGTTTTCGACAGGGAGGGAGGATGGCTACACCTTC CASSLFSTGREDGYTF TRBD1 TRBJ1-2 many TRBV5-1
TGTGCCAGTAGTAAGACTAGCGGGAGGGGGCTCACAGATACGCAGTATTTT CASSKTSGRGLTDTQYF TRBD2 TRBJ2-3 many TRBV19
TGTGCCAGCAGCTTAGGTGGGACAGCAATTTACAATGAGCAGTTCTTC CASSLGGTAIYNEQFF TRBD1 TRBJ2-1 . TRBV11-3
TGTGCCAGCAGTTACTCGCAAAATCAGCCCCAGCATTTT CASSYSQNQPQHF . TRBJ1-5 medium-sized TRBV6-8
TGTGCCAGTAGTATAGAAGGGACAGGGGCCTACGAGCAGTACTTC CASSIEGTGAYEQYF TRBD1 TRBJ2-7 few TRBV19
TGTGCCAGTAGTATGTCCCATCCGGGGGGAGATTATTTCTCTGGGGCCAACGTCCTGACTTTC CASSMSHPGGDYFSGANVLTF TRBD2 TRBJ2-6 . TRBV19
TGTGCCAGCTCACTAGGGTGGAAGGACGAGCAGTACTTC CASSLGWKDEQYF . TRBJ2-7 many TRBV18
TGCAGTGCTAAGCAGGAGACCGGGGAGCTGTTTTTT CSAKQETGELFF . TRBJ2-2 many TRBV20-1
TGTGCCAGCACGTCGGACAGGGGGCAGACCCAGTACTTC CASTSDRGQTQYF TRBD1 TRBJ2-5 many TRBV18
TGTGCCAGCAGTCTCCTAGCGGGAGTGGTGACAGATACGCAGTATTTT CASSLLAGVVTDTQYF TRBD2 TRBJ2-3 many TRBV12-3/TRBV12-4
TGCGCCAGCAGCTTGGAGGGCGACAATGAGCAGTTCTTC CASSLEGDNEQFF . TRBJ2-1 many TRBV5-1
TGTGCCAGCAGCTTAGGAGGGACAGTAAATCAGCCCCAGCATTTT CASSLGGTVNQPQHF TRBD1 TRBJ1-5 once TRBV11-1
TGTGCCAGCATCGAAGGGACTAGTGGGAACACCGGGGAGCTGTTTTTT CASIEGTSGNTGELFF TRBD2 TRBJ2-2 . TRBV7-9
TGCAGTGCTAGAGATCCCCTTGGGACAGGGGAAAAACTGTTTTTT CSARDPLGTGEKLFF TRBD1 TRBJ1-4 many TRBV20-1
TGTGCTAGCAACCGGGACAGCTATGGCTACACCTTC CASNRDSYGYTF TRBD1 TRBJ1-2 many TRBV12-5
TGCAGTGCTAGACCAGGGGGGAGTGGTAATGAAAAACTGTTTTTT CSARPGGSGNEKLFF TRBD1 TRBJ1-4 many TRBV20-1
TGTGCCAGCAGCTTTAGAATCCGACTAGCGGGAGGGTACAATGAGCAGTTCTTC CASSFRIRLAGGYNEQFF TRBD2 TRBJ2-1 . TRBV11-2
TGTGCCAGCAGTGTACTAGGAGGGGGCCGGCGAGAGGAAGCTTTCTTT CASSVLGGGRREEAFF TRBD1 TRBJ1-1 many TRBV12-3/TRBV12-4
TGTGCCAGCAGCTTTTTAGCGGGAGTGTCCTACGAGCAGTACTTC CASSFLAGVSYEQYF TRBD2 TRBJ2-7 many TRBV11-3
TGTGCCAGCACCGACAGGGTTGAGGAGACCCAGTACTTC CASTDRVEETQYF TRBD1 TRBJ2-5 . TRBV25-1
TGTGCCAGCAGTTTCGGTAGGTGTTCGTCCGATGAGCAGTTCTTC CASSFGRCSSDEQFF . TRBJ2-1 . TRBV12-3/TRBV12-4
TGCGCCAACAGCCAAAACATCTACTACGAGCAGTACTTC CANSQNIYYEQYF . TRBJ2-7 . TRBV4-1
TGCGCCAGCAGCTTGGGGGGGACAGGGGGGACAGATACGCAGTATTTT CASSLGGTGGTDTQYF TRBD1 TRBJ2-3 . TRBV7-2
TGTGCCATCAGCGACAGGGTCGAGCAGTACTTC CAISDRVEQYF TRBD1 TRBJ2-7 . TRBV10-3
TGTGCCAGCAGTTTGTCCCGGGGAACTGGAAACACCATATATTTT CASSLSRGTGNTIYF . TRBJ1-3 many TRBV12-3/TRBV12-4
TGTTCCGCCAGCAGTTACGCTGACTACGAGCAGTACTTC CSASSYADYEQYF . TRBJ2-7 many TRBV6-1
TGTGCCAGCAGGGGCAGATCCTATAATTCACCCCTCCACTTT CASRGRSYNSPLHF . TRBJ1-6 . TRBV28
TGTGCCAGCAGGGGCTGGGCTGCTAGCACAGATACGCAGTATTTT CASRGWAASTDTQYF . TRBJ2-3 many TRBV27
TGTGCCAGCAGCCCCGGACTAGCGGGGTATATTAAGTACTTC CASSPGLAGYIKYF TRBD2 TRBJ2-7 many TRBV14
TGCGCCAGCAGGTCAACAGGGGGGAACAATGAGCAGTTCTTC CASRSTGGNNEQFF TRBD1 TRBJ2-1 many TRBV5-1